The clone carrying this T cell receptor beta chain was counted only a few times. The making of cDNA relied on 5'RACE with 10-nucleotide random UMIs. TCRdb reprocessed the 5' RACE reads via MiXCR and lists one record per CDR3 protein. The sample has some 41,000 distinct CDR3 sequences, approximately 14% seen once. V lost 4 bases, J lost 1 base, and 7 bases lay in between. The CDR3 contains 14 residues. Germline-derived CDR1 and CDR2 are SGHVS and FNYEAQ. This record comes from a study of neurological immune-mediated disorders. Sorted libraries used around 1 million CD4+ or CD8+ T cells. The rearrangement uses TRBV7-6 and TRBJ2-2; unclear D gene. Sample: CD4+ T cells from blood. This TCR was recovered from a woman aged 55 to 70 with HTLV-1-associated myelopathy (HAM/TSP). Written as DNA, the CDR3 is TGTGCCAGCAGCTCCTATAAGAACACCGGGGAGCTGTTTTTT. This translates into CASSSYKNTGELFF.